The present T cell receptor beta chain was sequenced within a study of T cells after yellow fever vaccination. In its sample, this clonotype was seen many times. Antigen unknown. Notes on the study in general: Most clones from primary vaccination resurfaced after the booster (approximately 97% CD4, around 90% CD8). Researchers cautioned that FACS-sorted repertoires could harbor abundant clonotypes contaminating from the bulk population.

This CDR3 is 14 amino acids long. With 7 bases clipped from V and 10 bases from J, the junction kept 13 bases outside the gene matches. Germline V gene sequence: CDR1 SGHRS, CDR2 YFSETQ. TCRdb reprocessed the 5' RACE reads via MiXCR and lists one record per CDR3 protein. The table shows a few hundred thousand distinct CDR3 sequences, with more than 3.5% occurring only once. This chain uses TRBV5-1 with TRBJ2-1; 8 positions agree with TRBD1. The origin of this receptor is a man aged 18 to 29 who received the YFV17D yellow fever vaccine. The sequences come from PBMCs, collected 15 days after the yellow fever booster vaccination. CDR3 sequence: CASVGGQGPIEQFF. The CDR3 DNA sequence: TGCGCCAGCGTTGGAGGACAGGGTCCCATCGAGCAGTTCTTC. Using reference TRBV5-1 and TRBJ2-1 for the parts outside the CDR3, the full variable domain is KAGVTQTPRYLIKTRGQQVTLSCSPISGHRSVSWYQQTPGQGLQFLFEYFSETQRNKGNFPGRFSGRQFSNSRSEMNVSTLELGDSALYLCASVGGQGPIEQFFGPGTRLTVL.